One sample yielded the 2 T cell receptor beta chains listed below, sequenced in a study of blood T cell repertoires in COVID-19 (dated by TCRdb to about 2020). Library prep was done by the immunoSEQ multiplex PCR assay. Held by TCRdb, this immuneACCESS table contains in-frame sequences only and omits some clones. Under half of the omission traces to an unresolved V gene where checked; the cause of the rest is unknown. This sample gives about 160,000 clones in total; approximately 77% of them show up just once. 15% to 20% of the sample is in the top ten clones. Sequences were obtained from PBMCs or T cells enriched from blood (not recorded which). The receptors here all came from a man between 60 and 75 years old who had recovered from COVID-19.

The chain has TRBV11-3 and TRBJ2-1; 8 nucleotides match TRBD2. J was trimmed by 3 bases and V by 5 bases; bases with no gene match: 6. The length of the CDR3 is 15 residues. CDR1 is SGHNT, CDR2 YENEEA, per germline. The CDR3 DNA reads TGTGCCAGCAGCCCAGCGGGGGCCCACTACAATGAGCAGTTCTTC. Translating it yields CASSPAGAHYNEQFF. The variable domain in full, with the rest retrieved from reference TRBV11-3 and TRBJ2-1, is EAGVVQSPRYKIIEKKQPVAFWCNPISGHNTLYWYLQNLGQGPELLIRYENEEAVDDSQLPKDRFSAERLKGVDSTLKIQPAELGDSAVYLCASSPAGAHYNEQFFGPGTRLTVL.

The genes are TRBV6-5 and TRBJ1-1, with TRBD1 matching over 9 bases. V gave up 10 bases and J gave up 3 bases; unmatched junction bases: 9. Germline CDR1 reads MNHEY; CDR2 reads SVGAGI. This CDR3 contains 14 residues. The CDR3 region is CATKHTGGDTEAFF. The CDR3 DNA reads as TGTGCCACCAAACATACAGGGGGCGACACTGAAGCTTTCTTT.